This is a list of T cell receptor beta chains from one sample in a study of PD-1 blockade in classical Hodgkin lymphoma. Method: immunoSEQ multiplex PCR; TCRdb's copy keeps in-frame clones and lacks some. This table has more than 40,000 clones, roughly 80% appearing once. The sample in question was peripheral blood mononuclear cells (PBMCs), obtained at baseline. These receptors originate from a human donor with classical Hodgkin lymphoma. Each CDR3 is given with its conserved first and last residue. A D gene is named only where the DNA matches it firmly. Size is stated for part of the rows, as once, few or many counts, or as a class when the clone is expanded.

D gene	J gene	V gene	clone size	CDR3 DNA	CDR3 protein
TRBD1	TRBJ1-5	TRBV6-6	once	TGTGCCAGCAGTTACTCAGGGACAGGGAATCAGCCCCAGCATTTT	CASSYSGTGNQPQHF
TRBD2	TRBJ2-2	TRBV7-2	-	TGTGCCAGCAGGGGGTCGGGAGCGGGAGGTACCGGGGAGCTGTTTTTT	CASRGSGAGGTGELFF
-	TRBJ2-1	TRBV6-1	-	TGTGCCAGCAGTTTGTGGGGGAATGAGCAGTTCTTC	CASSLWGNEQFF
TRBD2	TRBJ2-1	TRBV25-1	-	TGTGCCAGCGCTACTAGCGGGTTCAATGAGCAGTTCTTC	CASATSGFNEQFF
TRBD1	TRBJ2-2	TRBV29-1	few	TGCAGCATACAGGGGGCGCAAAGGTGTTACACCGGGGAGCTGTTTTTT	CSIQGAQRCYTGELFF
TRBD1	TRBJ1-6	TRBV6-5	few	TGTGCCAGCCATCCAAAAACAGGGGGCAAATCACCCCTCCACTTT	CASHPKTGGKSPLHF
-	TRBJ1-1	TRBV28	-	TGTGCCAGCAACACATTAGGGGGGAACACTGAAGCTTTCTTT	CASNTLGGNTEAFF
-	TRBJ2-1	TRBV6-5	-	TGTGCCAGCACCCCCCGGCAGGCGATAGGTTATGAGCAGTTCTTC	CASTPRQAIGYEQFF
-	TRBJ2-5	TRBV2	-	TGTGCCAGCATTCTCTACACAGCAAACCAAGAGACCCAGTACTTC	CASILYTANQETQYF
TRBD1	TRBJ2-7	TRBV6-5	-	TGTGCCAGCAGTTCCCCGGGACAGGGGGACTACGAGCAGTACTTC	CASSSPGQGDYEQYF
-	TRBJ2-7	TRBV28	-	TGTGCCAGCAGTCCCATGGCGGGGTACTCCTACGAGCAGTACTTC	CASSPMAGYSYEQYF
TRBD1	TRBJ1-1	TRBV27	-	TGTGCCAGCAGTTTTCTGGACAGGGTGAACACTGAAGCTTTCTTT	CASSFLDRVNTEAFF
-	TRBJ2-3	TRBV5-6	-	TGTGCCAGCAGCTTGGGGGCAGGGCCAGATACGCAGTATTTT	CASSLGAGPDTQYF
TRBD1	TRBJ1-3	TRBV19	-	TGTGCCAGTAGACCGGACAGGGGCTCCTCTGGAAACACCATATATTTT	CASRPDRGSSGNTIYF
-	TRBJ1-2	TRBV7-9	-	TGTGCCAGCAGCGCCTTGGGTGGCTACACCTTC	CASSALGGYTF
-	TRBJ1-2	TRBV5-8	-	TGTGCCAGCAGCTTTTCTGGATTTTCTAGCTATGGCTACACCTTC	CASSFSGFSSYGYTF
-	TRBJ2-7	TRBV5-8	-	TGTGCCAGCAGCTTGAGGCCGGAGAGCTCCTACGAGCAGTACTTC	CASSLRPESSYEQYF
-	TRBJ2-1	TRBV7-2	-	TGTGCCAGCAGCTTAGCTAGGGGACTCAGCTCCTACAATGAGCAGTTCTTC	CASSLARGLSSYNEQFF